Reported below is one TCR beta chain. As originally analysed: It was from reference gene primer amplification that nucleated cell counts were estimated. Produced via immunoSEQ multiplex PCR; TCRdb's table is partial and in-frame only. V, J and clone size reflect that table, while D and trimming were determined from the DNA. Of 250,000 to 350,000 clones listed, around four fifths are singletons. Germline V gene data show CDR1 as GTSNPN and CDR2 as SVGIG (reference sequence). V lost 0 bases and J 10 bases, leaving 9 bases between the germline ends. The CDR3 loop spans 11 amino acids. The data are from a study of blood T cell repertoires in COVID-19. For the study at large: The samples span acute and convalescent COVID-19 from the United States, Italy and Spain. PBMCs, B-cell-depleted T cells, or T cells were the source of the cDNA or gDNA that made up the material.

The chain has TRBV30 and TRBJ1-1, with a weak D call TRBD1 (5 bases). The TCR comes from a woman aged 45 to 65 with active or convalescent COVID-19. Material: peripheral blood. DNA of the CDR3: TGTGCCTGGAGTGTACGGGGGAGAGCTTTCTTT. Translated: CAWSVRGRAFF.